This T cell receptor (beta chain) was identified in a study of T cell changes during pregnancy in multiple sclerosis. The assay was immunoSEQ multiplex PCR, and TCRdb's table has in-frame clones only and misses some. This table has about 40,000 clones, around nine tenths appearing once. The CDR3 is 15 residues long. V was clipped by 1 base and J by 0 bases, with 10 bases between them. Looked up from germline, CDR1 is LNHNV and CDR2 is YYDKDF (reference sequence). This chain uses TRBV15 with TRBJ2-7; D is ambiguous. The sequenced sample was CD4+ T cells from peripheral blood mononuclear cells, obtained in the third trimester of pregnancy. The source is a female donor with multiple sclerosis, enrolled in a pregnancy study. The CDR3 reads CATSRARKPSYEQYF. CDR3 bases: TGTGCCACCAGCAGAGCCAGGAAACCCTCCTACGAGCAGTACTTC.